This record covers a single T cell receptor beta chain. The target antigen is unknown. This may arise from a read error, as a much more abundant clone is one base away. TCR beta VDJ and CDR3 profiles were obtained from a genomic DNA template. Each CDR3 protein gets one entry after TCRdb re-called the reads with MiXCR. Among around 430,000 distinct CDR3 sequences listed, over 25% were seen once. The sample is drawn from a study of CD8+CD57+ T cells in acquired aplastic anemia. Across the study: Recorded DNA amounts for sorted CD4+ and CD8+ cells had an average of 3.2 ug. Whole-study findings and limits: Patients shared under 30 CD8+ CDR3 sequences with controls.

The CDR3 totals 13 residues. Germline V gene lookup returns CDR1 LNHDA and CDR2 SQIVND (reference sequence). The patients chosen for sequencing had shown expansion of CD8+CD57+ cells (detected by flow cytometry). As a group, the patients uniformly had severe acquired aplastic anemia. Sampling of blood occurred while the patients had still received no therapy. The specimen sequenced was sorted CD4+, CD8+, or CD8+CD57+ T cells (not recorded which) from PBMCs. The V call is TRBV19, the J call TRBJ2-5; 9 bases are a match to TRBD1. The sequence was obtained from a human donor with aplastic anemia. The CDR3 DNA sequence: TGTGTCAGTAGTATGGACAGGGGTGAGACCCAGTACTTC. Amino acid sequence: CVSSMDRGETQYF.